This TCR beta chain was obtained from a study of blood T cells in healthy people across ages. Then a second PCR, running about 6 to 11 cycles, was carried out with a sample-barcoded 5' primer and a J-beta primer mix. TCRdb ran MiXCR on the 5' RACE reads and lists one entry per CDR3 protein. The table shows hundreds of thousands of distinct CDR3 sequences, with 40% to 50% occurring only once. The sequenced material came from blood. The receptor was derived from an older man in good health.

CDR3 sequence: CASRITAMNTEAFF. The CDR3 DNA is TGCGCCAGCAGGATTACAGCCATGAACACTGAAGCTTTCTTT. V gene TRBV5-1 combines with J gene TRBJ1-1; D is unresolved. Germline loops: CDR1 SGHRS, CDR2 YFSETQ. This CDR3 spans 14 amino acids. The V gene lost 5 bases and the J gene lost 0 bases, with 11 bases spanning the gap.